One sample yielded the 24 T cell receptor beta chains listed below, sequenced in a study of T cells after yellow fever vaccination. TCRdb ran MiXCR on the 5' RACE reads and lists one entry per CDR3 protein. The data show more than 35,000 distinct CDR3 sequences, roughly 7.1% seen once. The source was CD8+ T cells not binding an NS4B(214-222) dextramer, sorted from PBMCs, collected 45 days after the yellow fever booster vaccination. These receptors were taken from a man aged 25 to 45 who received the YFV17D yellow fever vaccine.

This clonotype was detected ten times or more. This chain connects TRBV28 to TRBJ2-2, with D possibly called TRBD1 or TRBD2 (5 bases each). Trimming pared 7 bases from V and 3 bases from J, leaving 12 bases between. This CDR3 region has 14 residues. Germline CDR1 is MDHEN and CDR2 is SYDVKM. The CDR3 is CASNSGSDTGELFF. CDR3 coding DNA: TGTGCCAGCAATTCAGGGAGCGACACCGGGGAGCTGTTTTTT. Full variable domain (remainder filled in from reference TRBV28 and TRBJ2-2): DVKVTQSSRYLVKRTGEKVFLECVQDMDHENMFWYRQDPGLGLRLIYFSYDVKMKEKGDIPEGYSVSREKKERFSLILESASTNQTSMYLCASNSGSDTGELFFGEGSRLTVL.

Notes on this clonotype: A much larger clone lies one base from this, so it may be a read error. J is TRBJ2-5 and V is TRBV27, with D possibly TRBD1 on 5 matching bases. Germline values: CDR1 MNHEY, CDR2 SMNVEV (reference sequence). The CDR3 has 15 amino acids. Trimming left V 0 bases short and J 7 bases short, with 15 bases between. CDR3 DNA sequence: TGTGCCAGCAGTTTATCGACCCAGGGCTGTGGGACCCAGTACTTC. It specifies CASSLSTQGCGTQYF.

This clonotype was recorded many times. V and J are TRBV20-1 and TRBJ2-4, with D tentatively TRBD2 (6 bases). The CDR3 length is 16 residues. Germline V gene data show CDR1 as DFQATT and CDR2 as SNEGSKA (reference sequence). Trimming shortened V by 5 bases and J by 3 bases, and 20 bases separated the two germline ends. The CDR3 region has the DNA TGCAGTGCTGCGGACCGGGACTCCGATTACAAAAACATTCAGTACTTC. Protein product: CSAADRDSDYKNIQYF.

Many counts were recorded for this clonotype. The chain recombines TRBV6-2 or TRBV6-3 with TRBJ2-1; 9 bases agree with TRBD1. V lost 2 bases, J lost 5 bases, and 19 bases stayed unmatched. The CDR3 has 20 residues. Per the germline V gene, CDR1 is MNHEY and CDR2 is SVGEGT. Here the CDR3 reads CASSYLAFRPGQGGHNEQFF. In DNA form, the CDR3 reads TGTGCCAGCAGTTACCTAGCGTTCCGACCGGGACAGGGAGGTCACAATGAGCAGTTCTTC.

This clonotype was recorded at least ten times. The chain uses TRBV28 and TRBJ1-5; possible D gene TRBD1, 6 bases. V lost 6 bases and J lost 5, with 17 bases in between. Germline-derived CDR1 and CDR2 are MDHEN and SYDVKM. This CDR3 is built from 15 residues. The CDR3 is CASRPTGFIHQPQHF. CDR3 bases: TGTGCCAGCAGACCGACAGGTTTCATCCATCAGCCCCAGCATTTT. The variable domain in full, completed from reference TRBV28 and TRBJ1-5, reads DVKVTQSSRYLVKRTGEKVFLECVQDMDHENMFWYRQDPGLGLRLIYFSYDVKMKEKGDIPEGYSVSREKKERFSLILESASTNQTSMYLCASRPTGFIHQPQHFGDGTRLSIL.

This clonotype was detected ten times or more. The genes are TRBV9 and TRBJ2-3; 9 nucleotides align to TRBD1. J lost 2 bases, V lost 2 bases, and 6 bases had no gene match. CDR1 and CDR2 (germline): SGDLS, YYNGEE. This CDR3 has 16 residues. The CDR3 region has the DNA TGTGCCAGCAGCGTTACGGGACAGGGATTCACAGATACGCAGTATTTT. Protein sequence: CASSVTGQGFTDTQYF.

This clonotype has at least ten counts. CDR3 in amino acids: CASSLQGYEQFF. CDR3 nucleotides: TGTGCCAGCAGTTTGCAAGGATATGAGCAGTTCTTC. The V and J genes are TRBV28 and TRBJ2-1, with unresolved D. The CDR3 has 12 residues. From germline, CDR1 is MDHEN and CDR2 SYDVKM. The V end lost 3 bases, the J end lost 8 bases, and 8 bases lay between the germline ends.

In its sample, this clonotype was seen many times. The genes are TRBV11-2 and TRBJ2-7; D may be TRBD1 (6 bases). Germline V CDR1 and CDR2: SGHAT, FQNNGV. Trimming shortened V by 5 bases and J by 3 bases, and 11 bases separated the two germline ends. The CDR3 is 13 amino acids. CDR3 sequence reads: CASSRGHLYEQYF. The DNA for the CDR3 is TGTGCCAGCAGCCGGGGACATCTCTACGAGCAGTACTTC.

The table lists this clonotype with many counts. The V and J genes are TRBV20-1 and TRBJ2-3, with D perhaps TRBD2 (7 bases). CDR1 is DFQATT, CDR2 SNEGSKA, per germline (reference sequence). V was shortened by 6 bases and J by 4 bases, with 20 bases between the two germline ends. CDR3 length: 15 residues. CDR3 amino acids: CSAAGARFVADTQYF. Here the CDR3 DNA reads TGCAGTGCCGCGGGGGCTAGGTTTGTTGCAGATACGCAGTATTTT.

As to this clonotype: A read error is possible here, since a much larger clone lies one base away. The chain employs TRBV12-3 or TRBV12-4 and TRBJ2-5, with TRBD2 identical over 8 bases. The J segment lost 5 bases and the V segment lost 7 bases, leaving 12 bases of the junction unmatched. This CDR3 has 15 residues. DNA of the CDR3: TGTGCCAGCAAACGGGGGGGCAACCCCGATGAGACCCAGTACTTC. Residues: CASKRGGNPDETQYF.

This clonotype was observed at least ten times. V gene TRBV9 combines with J gene TRBJ2-5; the match to TRBD2 covers 7 bases. Germline values: CDR1 SGDLS, CDR2 YYNGEE. With 0 bases clipped from V and 6 bases from J, the junction kept 5 bases outside the gene matches. This CDR3 is 14 amino acids long. The CDR3, as DNA: TGTGCCAGCAGCGTAGAGGGCGGGGGAAAGACCCAGTACTTC. It is translated as CASSVEGGGKTQYF.

This clonotype was seen many times. The genes are TRBV20-1 and TRBJ1-1; D is uncertain. Germline V gene data show CDR1 as DFQATT and CDR2 as SNEGSKA (reference sequence). Deletions cut 3 bases from V and 5 bases from J, with 16 bases between. The CDR3 runs 14 residues. The CDR3 nucleotides read TGCAGTGCTAGGTTAAGGTGGCGGGGAACTGAAGCTTTCTTT. The encoded protein is CSARLRWRGTEAFF.

This clonotype is deemed medium-sized (0.01 to 0.1%). This chain joins TRBV9 and TRBJ2-5; 15 bases match TRBD2. This CDR3 contains 18 residues. J lost 2 bases, V lost 0 bases, and 5 bases had no gene match. Germline CDR1 and CDR2: SGDLS and YYNGEE. The chain's CDR3 is CASSVAGLAGGQQETQYF. The CDR3 nucleotides are TGTGCCAGCAGCGTAGCGGGACTAGCGGGAGGACAACAAGAGACCCAGTACTTC.

This clonotype was detected ten times or more. V and J are TRBV27 and TRBJ1-5; D unresolved. CDR3 size: 13 residues. Germline CDR1 reads MNHEY; CDR2 reads SMNVEV (reference sequence). V dropped 3 bases and J dropped 4 bases, with 7 bases sitting between them. The CDR3 nucleotides read TGTGCCAGCAGTTTGGCCAGAAATCAGCCCCAGCATTTT. It translates to CASSLARNQPQHF.

This clonotype turned up a few times. V and J are TRBV5-3 and TRBJ2-6; possibly TRBD1 for D (6 bases). TRBV5-3 qualifies as an ORF whose function is uncertain. The V and J ends lost 10 bases and 0 bases respectively, with 20 bases between them. The CDR3 runs 17 residues. The CDR3 region is CALVQDEDSSGANVLTF. The CDR3 nucleotides are TGTGCCTTAGTGCAAGATGAGGACAGCTCTGGGGCCAACGTCCTGACTTTC.

The table lists this clonotype with many counts. V usage is TRBV29-1 and J usage is TRBJ1-1; possibly TRBD1 for D (6 bases). CDR3 length: 12 amino acids. V was trimmed by 8 bases and J by 1 base, leaving 11 bases between them. In germline, CDR1 is SQVTM, CDR2 ANQGSEA. The CDR3 nucleotides read TGCAGCTTTCCGGGACAGAACACTGAAGCTTTCTTT. Translation gives CSFPGQNTEAFF.

This clonotype has a count of ten or more. The gene calls are TRBV4-3 and TRBJ2-3; 10 bases line up with TRBD2. This CDR3 spans 18 amino acids. Germline lookup yields CDR1 LGHNA and CDR2 YSLEER. Losses at the gene ends were 4 bases for V and 1 base for J; bases not matched to a gene: 11. The CDR3 DNA follows: TGCGCCAGCAGCCTCGGGGTAGCGGGAGGACTAGGCACAGATACGCAGTATTTT. This codes for CASSLGVAGGLGTDTQYF.

This clonotype was recorded at least ten times. The CDR3 reads CASSYSGPSGETQYF. For the CDR3, the DNA is TGTGCCAGCAGTTACTCCGGCCCATCAGGCGAGACCCAGTACTTC. The chain joins TRBV6-5 to TRBJ2-5; D is undetermined. Germline V gives CDR1 MNHEY, CDR2 SVGAGI. V was clipped by 0 bases and J by 5 bases, with 13 bases between them. This CDR3 has 15 amino acids.

This clonotype showed up many times. V is TRBV12-3 or TRBV12-4 and J is TRBJ2-5, with 9 bases that match TRBD2. J gave up 5 bases and V 3 bases, and 10 bases lay outside the gene matches. CDR3 length equals 16 residues. CDR3 protein: CASSFGRAGGQETQYF. In DNA, the CDR3 is TGTGCCAGCAGTTTTGGGCGAGCGGGAGGTCAGGAGACCCAGTACTTC.

This clonotype occurred many times. The chain is built from TRBV29-1 and TRBJ1-2; D remains unclear. The CDR3 has 13 amino acids. In germline, CDR1 is SQVTM, CDR2 ANQGSEA. V shed 7 bases and J shed 3 bases, with 15 bases lying between them. The CDR3 DNA reads TGCAGCGGTAGGAGGGTAGACGACTATGGCTACACCTTC. It specifies CSGRRVDDYGYTF.

This clonotype was counted a few times. The chain recombines TRBV7-2 with TRBJ1-5; D is possibly TRBD1 (5 bases). V lost 1 base to trimming and J lost 0 bases, with 10 bases between them. Looked up from germline, CDR1 is SGHTA and CDR2 is FQGNSA. This CDR3 contains 16 residues. CDR3 loop: CASSLVGTDSNQPQHF. The CDR3 DNA sequence: TGTGCCAGCAGCTTAGTAGGGACCGATAGCAATCAGCCCCAGCATTTT.

This clonotype was detected many times. The V gene is TRBV6-5, the J gene TRBJ2-7, with D unresolved. The CDR3 has 14 residues. The V end lost 0 bases, the J end lost 6 bases, and 12 bases lay between the germline ends. The germline CDR1 and CDR2 sequences are MNHEY and SVGAGI. The CDR3 nucleotides read TGTGCCAGCAGTTACTCGACCGGGCGGACCGAGCAGTACTTC. Its protein product is CASSYSTGRTEQYF.

This clonotype was picked up many times. The chain links TRBV6-2 or TRBV6-3 to TRBJ2-3; 9 bases are a match to TRBD2. CDR3 length: 16 residues. Germline trimming cut 0 bases from V and 3 bases from J; bases unmatched to any gene: 4. Germline V CDR1 and CDR2: MNHEY, SVGEGT. The CDR3 coding sequence is TGTGCCAGCAGTTACTCGTTGCGGGAGGGGACAGATACGCAGTATTTT. This codes for CASSYSLREGTDTQYF.

This clonotype was observed many times. V is TRBV20-1 and J is TRBJ2-1; D is undetermined. The CDR3 spans 14 residues. The V end was cut by 3 bases, the J end by 4 bases, with 13 bases between. In germline, CDR1 is DFQATT, CDR2 SNEGSKA (reference sequence). CDR3 bases: TGCAGTGCTAGGGGTAAGCGCCTGTACAATGAGCAGTTCTTC. Translated, it gives CSARGKRLYNEQFF.